This T cell receptor beta chain is drawn from a study of blood T cell repertoires in COVID-19. The participants were between roughly 18 and 100 years old and came from about two dozen US areas. V was cut by 6 bases and J by 2 bases, with 10 bases left in between. This CDR3 spans 13 amino acids. Germline CDR1 and CDR2: SNHLY and FYNNEI. Produced via immunoSEQ multiplex PCR; TCRdb's table is partial and in-frame only. The sample shows 150,000 to 200,000 clones, 88% of them seen only once. The rearrangement uses TRBV2 and TRBJ1-1; D unresolved. The sample was PBMCs or T cells enriched from blood (not recorded which). The clonotype was recovered from a woman aged 18-29 years who had recovered from COVID-19. CDR3: CASRGEGNTEAFF. For the CDR3, the DNA is TGTGCCAGCAGGGGCGAGGGAAACACTGAAGCTTTCTTT.